This TCR beta chain was documented in a study of blood T cell repertoires in COVID-19. About the study: The samples span acute and convalescent COVID-19 from the United States, Italy and Spain. The analysed material was cDNA or gDNA that came from T cells, B-cell-depleted T cells, or PBMCs.

The CDR3 covers 16 residues. Germline lookup yields CDR1 SGDLS and CDR2 YYNGEE. V dropped 4 bases and J dropped 4; count of bases not matched to a gene: 13. In the authors' workflow: Nucleated cell number was recorded as an estimate derived from reference gene primer amplification. Assay: immunoSEQ multiplex PCR; the TCRdb copy retains only in-frame clones and omits some. Clone size and the V and J calls come from that table; the DNA yielded D and trimming. This table holds approximately 250,000 clones, around nine tenths found once. Input material: peripheral blood. This chain links TRBV9 with TRBJ1-1; 7 nucleotides agree with TRBD1. The receptor's source is a woman aged 60-75 years who had recovered from COVID-19. The CDR3 spells CASSPTRDRVRTEAFF. The CDR3 DNA reads as TGTGCCAGCAGCCCAACCCGTGACAGGGTTCGCACTGAAGCTTTCTTT.